The 2 T cell receptor beta chains given below trace back to one sample, sequenced in a study of read filtering for tumor transcriptome and immune sequencing. Molecular barcoded adaptors covering alpha/delta and beta/gamma chains were used on approximately 400 ng RNA. TCRdb itself ran the reads through MiXCR, one entry per CDR3 protein. The sample lists several thousand distinct CDR3 sequences, 20% occurring once. What was sequenced was a population of CD138-negative cells sorted from bone marrow. All receptors derive from a donor older than 35 with multiple myeloma.

By frequency in the sample, this clonotype is medium-sized. J is TRBJ1-5 and V is TRBV20-1, with 8 bases that match TRBD1. The CDR3 spans 15 residues. Germline-derived CDR1 and CDR2 are DFQATT and SNEGSKA (reference sequence). The trim removed 2 bases at V and 5 bases at J, leaving 8 bases unmatched. CDR3 nucleotide sequence: TGCAGTGCTAGATCGGGACAGGCCGCGCATCAGCCCCAGCATTTT. Protein: CSARSGQAAHQPQHF.

In this sample, this clonotype is medium-sized. The chain is built from TRBV5-1 and TRBJ2-7; unclear D gene. In germline, CDR1 is SGHRS, CDR2 YFSETQ. There are 14 residues in the CDR3. Trimming stripped 0 bases from V and 2 bases from J, with 9 bases between. The chain's CDR3 is CASSLEVNPYEQYF. CDR3 nucleotides: TGCGCCAGCAGCTTGGAGGTGAACCCCTACGAGCAGTACTTC.